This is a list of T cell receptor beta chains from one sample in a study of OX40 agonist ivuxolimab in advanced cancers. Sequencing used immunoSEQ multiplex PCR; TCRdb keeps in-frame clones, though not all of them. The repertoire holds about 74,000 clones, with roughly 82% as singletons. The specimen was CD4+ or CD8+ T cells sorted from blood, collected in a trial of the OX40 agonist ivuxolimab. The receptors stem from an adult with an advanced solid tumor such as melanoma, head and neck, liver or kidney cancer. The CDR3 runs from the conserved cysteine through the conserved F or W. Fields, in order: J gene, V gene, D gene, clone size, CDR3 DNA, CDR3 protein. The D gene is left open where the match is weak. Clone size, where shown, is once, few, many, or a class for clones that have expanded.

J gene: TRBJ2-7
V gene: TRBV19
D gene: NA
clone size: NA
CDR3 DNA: TGTGCCAGTAGTACGTTGGGCACCACCGGCGAGCAGTACTTC
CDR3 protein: CASSTLGTTGEQYF

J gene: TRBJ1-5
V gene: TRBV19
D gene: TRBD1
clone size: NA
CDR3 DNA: TGTGCCAGTAGTTCAACAGGGACAGCCGGGCAGCCCCAGCATTTT
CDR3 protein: CASSSTGTAGQPQHF

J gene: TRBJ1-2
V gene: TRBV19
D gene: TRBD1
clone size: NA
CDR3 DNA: TGTGCCAGCGGACAGGGGGCAACTTCTGGCTACACCTTC
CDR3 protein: CASGQGATSGYTF

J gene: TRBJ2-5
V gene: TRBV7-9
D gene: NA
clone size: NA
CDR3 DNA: TGTGCCAGCATACCGGCTGCTTACCAAGAGACCCAGTACTTC
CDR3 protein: CASIPAAYQETQYF

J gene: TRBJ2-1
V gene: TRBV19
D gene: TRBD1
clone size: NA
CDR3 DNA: TGTGCCAGTAACCCCGGGACAGCTCACTACAATGAGCAGTTCTTC
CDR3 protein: CASNPGTAHYNEQFF

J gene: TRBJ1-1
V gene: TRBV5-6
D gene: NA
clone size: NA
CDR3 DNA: TGTGCCAGCAGCTTGAACATGGTGACTGAAGCTTTCTTT
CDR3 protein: CASSLNMVTEAFF

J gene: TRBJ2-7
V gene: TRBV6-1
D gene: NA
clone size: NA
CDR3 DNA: TGTGCCAGCTGCCCGGATCTGGCCTCCTACGAGCAGTACTTC
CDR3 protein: CASCPDLASYEQYF

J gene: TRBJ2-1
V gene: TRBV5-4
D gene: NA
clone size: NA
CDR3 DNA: TGTGCCAGCAGCTTGGTTAGCAGTACCTACAATGAGCAGTTCTTC
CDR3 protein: CASSLVSSTYNEQFF

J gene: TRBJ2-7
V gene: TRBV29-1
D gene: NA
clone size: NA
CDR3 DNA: TGCAGCGTTGCTACAGGAATGTCCTACGAGCAGTACTTC
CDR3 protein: CSVATGMSYEQYF

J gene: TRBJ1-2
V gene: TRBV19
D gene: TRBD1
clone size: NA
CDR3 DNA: TGTGCCAGTAGAGGGGACAGGGGAGTAGGTGGCTACACCTTC
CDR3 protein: CASRGDRGVGGYTF

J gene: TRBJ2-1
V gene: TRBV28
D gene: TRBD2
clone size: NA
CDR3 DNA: TGTGCCAGCAGTCGCGGGAGTAAGTACAATGAGCAGTTCTTC
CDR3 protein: CASSRGSKYNEQFF

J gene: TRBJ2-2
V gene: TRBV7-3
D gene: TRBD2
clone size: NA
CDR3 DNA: TGTGCCAGCAGCTCCACCGGGACTAGCGGGGGGAGGGACACCGGGGAGCTGTTTTTT
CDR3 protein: CASSSTGTSGGRDTGELFF

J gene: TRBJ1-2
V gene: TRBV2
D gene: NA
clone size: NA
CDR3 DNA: TGTGCCAGCAGTTCAACTGAAGGGGGAAGGACTGGCTACACCTTC
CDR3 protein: CASSSTEGGRTGYTF

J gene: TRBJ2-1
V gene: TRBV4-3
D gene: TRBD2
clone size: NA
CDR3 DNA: TGCGCCAGCAGCCAAGTGCTAGCGGATATGCAGTTCTTC
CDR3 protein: CASSQVLADMQFF

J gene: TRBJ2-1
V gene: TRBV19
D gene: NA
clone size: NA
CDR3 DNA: TGTGCCAGTAGTATACCCCCTCTAGGGAATTATGAGCAGTTCTTC
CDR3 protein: CASSIPPLGNYEQFF

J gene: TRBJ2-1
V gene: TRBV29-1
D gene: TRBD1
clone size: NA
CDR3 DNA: TGCAGCGTCAACCAGGGGGATGAGCAGTTCTTC
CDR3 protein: CSVNQGDEQFF

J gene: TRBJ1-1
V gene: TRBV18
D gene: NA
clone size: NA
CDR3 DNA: TGTGCCAGCTCACCATTGGCCGTCGAGGTATGGACTGAAGCTTTCTTT
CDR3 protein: CASSPLAVEVWTEAFF

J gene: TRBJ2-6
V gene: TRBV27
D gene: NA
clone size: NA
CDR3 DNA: TGTGCCAGCAGGAACTCTGGGGCCAACGTCCTGACTTTC
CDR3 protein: CASRNSGANVLTF

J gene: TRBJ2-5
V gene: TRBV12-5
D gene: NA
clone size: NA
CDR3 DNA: TGTGCTAGTGGTTTCGCCGCAGGGGGGTTGGGGGAGACCCAGTACTTC
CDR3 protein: CASGFAAGGLGETQYF

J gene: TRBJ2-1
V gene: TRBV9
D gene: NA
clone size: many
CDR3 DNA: TGTGCCAGCAGCGTCTCAACCAATTCTCCAAGGAATGAGCAGTTCTTC
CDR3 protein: CASSVSTNSPRNEQFF

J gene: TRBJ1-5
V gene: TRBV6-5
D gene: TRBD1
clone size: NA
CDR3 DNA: TGTGCCAGCAGACCAAGACAGGGCCTTAATCAGCCCCAGCATTTT
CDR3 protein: CASRPRQGLNQPQHF

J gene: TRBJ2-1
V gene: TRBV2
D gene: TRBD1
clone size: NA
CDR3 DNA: TGTGCCAGCAGTAGACAGGGTCTAAATGAGCAGTTCTTC
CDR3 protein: CASSRQGLNEQFF

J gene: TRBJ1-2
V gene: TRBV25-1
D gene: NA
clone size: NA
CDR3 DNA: TGTGCCAGCAGTGAGTCGCCAGGGGTCTCTGGCTACACCTTC
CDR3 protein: CASSESPGVSGYTF

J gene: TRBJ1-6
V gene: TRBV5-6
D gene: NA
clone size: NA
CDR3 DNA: TGTGCCAGCAGCTTGGGCCCCAGCTCCTATAATTCACCCCTCCACTTT
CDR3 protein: CASSLGPSSYNSPLHF

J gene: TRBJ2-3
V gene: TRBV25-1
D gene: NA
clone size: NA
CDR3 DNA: TGTGCCAGCAGTGAGCCGCCCACAGATACGCAGTATTTT
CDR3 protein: CASSEPPTDTQYF

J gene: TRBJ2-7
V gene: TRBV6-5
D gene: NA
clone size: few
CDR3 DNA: TGTGCCAGCAAGAAGGCGGGAACCACCTACGAGCAGTACTTC
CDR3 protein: CASKKAGTTYEQYF

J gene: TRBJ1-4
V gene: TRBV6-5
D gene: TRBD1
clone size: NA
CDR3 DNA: TGTGCCAGCAGTTCGTCGGCCAGGGGGTTTGAAAAACTGTTTTTT
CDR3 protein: CASSSSARGFEKLFF

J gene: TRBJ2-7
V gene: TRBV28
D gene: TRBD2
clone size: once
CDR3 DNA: TGTGCCAGCAGCCCATCGCCCATCAGCGGGAGACGTTACGAGCAGTACTTC
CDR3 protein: CASSPSPISGRRYEQYF

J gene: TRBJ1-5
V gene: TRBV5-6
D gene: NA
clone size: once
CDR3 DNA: TGTGCCAGCAGCTATGGGCCACAGGGAAATCAGCCCCAGCATTTT
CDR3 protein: CASSYGPQGNQPQHF

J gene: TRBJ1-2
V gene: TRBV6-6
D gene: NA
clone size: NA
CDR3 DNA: TGTGCCAGCAGAATGGCACAGGGAACTAACTATGGCTACACCTTC
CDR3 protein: CASRMAQGTNYGYTF

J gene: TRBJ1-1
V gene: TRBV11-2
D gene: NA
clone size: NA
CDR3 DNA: TGTGCCAGCAGCTTATGGGAAACTGAAGCTTTCTTT
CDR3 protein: CASSLWETEAFF